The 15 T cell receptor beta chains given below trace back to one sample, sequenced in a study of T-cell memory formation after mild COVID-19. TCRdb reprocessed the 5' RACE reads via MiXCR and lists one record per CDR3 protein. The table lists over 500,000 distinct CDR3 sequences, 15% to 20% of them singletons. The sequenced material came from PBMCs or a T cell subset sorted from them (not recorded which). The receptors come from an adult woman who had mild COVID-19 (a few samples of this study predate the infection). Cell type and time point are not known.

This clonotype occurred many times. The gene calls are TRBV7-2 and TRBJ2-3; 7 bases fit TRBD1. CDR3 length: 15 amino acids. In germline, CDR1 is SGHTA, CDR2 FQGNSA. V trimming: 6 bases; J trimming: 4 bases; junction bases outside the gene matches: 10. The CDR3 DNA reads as TGTGCCAGCAGATCGCACAGAACAGGGGCAGATACGCAGTATTTT. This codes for CASRSHRTGADTQYF. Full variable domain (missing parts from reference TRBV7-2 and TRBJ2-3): GAGVSQSPSNKVTEKGKDVELRCDPISGHTALYWYRQSLGQGLEFLIYFQGNSAPDKSGLPSDRFSAERTGGSVSTLTIQRTQQEDSAVYLCASRSHRTGADTQYFGPGTRLTVL.

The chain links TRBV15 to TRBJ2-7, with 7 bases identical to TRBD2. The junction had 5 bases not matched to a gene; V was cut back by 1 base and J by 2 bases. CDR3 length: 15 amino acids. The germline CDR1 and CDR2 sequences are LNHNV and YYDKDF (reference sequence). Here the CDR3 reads CATSRGISGTYEQYF. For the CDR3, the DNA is TGTGCCACCAGCAGAGGAATCAGCGGGACCTACGAGCAGTACTTC.

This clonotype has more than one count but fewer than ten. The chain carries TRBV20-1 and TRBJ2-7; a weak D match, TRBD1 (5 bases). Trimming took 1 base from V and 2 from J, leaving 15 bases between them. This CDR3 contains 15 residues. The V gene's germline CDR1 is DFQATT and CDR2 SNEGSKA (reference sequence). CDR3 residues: CSARGVGRSTYEQYF. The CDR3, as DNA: TGCAGTGCTAGAGGGGTGGGGCGCTCAACCTACGAGCAGTACTTC.

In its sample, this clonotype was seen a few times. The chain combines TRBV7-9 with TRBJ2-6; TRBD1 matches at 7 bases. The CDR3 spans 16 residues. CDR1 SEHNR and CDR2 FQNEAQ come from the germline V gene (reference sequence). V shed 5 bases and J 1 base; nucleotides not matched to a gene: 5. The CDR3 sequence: CASSTPTGSGANVLTF. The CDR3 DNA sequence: TGTGCCAGCAGCACTCCGACAGGGTCTGGGGCCAACGTCCTGACTTTC.

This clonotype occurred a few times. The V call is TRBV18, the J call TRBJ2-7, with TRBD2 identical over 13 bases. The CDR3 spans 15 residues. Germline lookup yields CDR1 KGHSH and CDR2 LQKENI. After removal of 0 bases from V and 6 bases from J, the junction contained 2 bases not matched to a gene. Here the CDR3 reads CASSPPGLAGAEQYF. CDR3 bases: TGTGCCAGCTCACCACCCGGACTAGCGGGAGCCGAGCAGTACTTC.

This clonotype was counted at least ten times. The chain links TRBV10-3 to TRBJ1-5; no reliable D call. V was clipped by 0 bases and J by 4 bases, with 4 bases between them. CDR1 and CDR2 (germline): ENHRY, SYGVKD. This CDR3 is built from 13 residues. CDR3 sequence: CAISESQNQPQHF. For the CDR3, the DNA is TGTGCCATCAGTGAGTCCCAAAATCAGCCCCAGCATTTT.

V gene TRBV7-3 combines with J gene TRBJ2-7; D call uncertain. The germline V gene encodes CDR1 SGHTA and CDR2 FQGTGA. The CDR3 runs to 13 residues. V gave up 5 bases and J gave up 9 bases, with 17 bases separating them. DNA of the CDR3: TGTGCCAGCAGCCCTTTTGGTGACTCAGTGCAGTACTTC. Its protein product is CASSPFGDSVQYF.

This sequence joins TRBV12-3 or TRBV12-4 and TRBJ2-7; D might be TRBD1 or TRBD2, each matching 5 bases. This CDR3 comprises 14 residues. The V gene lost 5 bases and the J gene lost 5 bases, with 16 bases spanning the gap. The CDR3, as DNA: TGTGCCAGCAGTGATTCCGGGGCAGGGAACGAGCAGTACTTC. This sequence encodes CASSDSGAGNEQYF.

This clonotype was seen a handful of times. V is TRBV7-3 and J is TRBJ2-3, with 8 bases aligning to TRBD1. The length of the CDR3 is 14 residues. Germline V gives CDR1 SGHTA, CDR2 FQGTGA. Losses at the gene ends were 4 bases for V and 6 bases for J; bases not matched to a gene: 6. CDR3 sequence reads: CASSSDRDRDTQYF. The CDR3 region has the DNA TGTGCCAGCAGCTCGGACAGGGATAGGGATACGCAGTATTTT.

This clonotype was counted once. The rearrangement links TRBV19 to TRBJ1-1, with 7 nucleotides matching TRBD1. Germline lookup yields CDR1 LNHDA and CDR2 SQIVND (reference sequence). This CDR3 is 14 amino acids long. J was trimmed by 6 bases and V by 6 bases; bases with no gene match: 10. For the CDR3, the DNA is TGTGCCAGTAGGGCACAGGGGATTGTTCCTGAAGCTTTCTTT. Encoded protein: CASRAQGIVPEAFF.

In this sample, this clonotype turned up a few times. CDR3 DNA sequence: TGTGCCACCAGTGATTTCTCCGGTCAGGGCTACACCTTC. This codes for CATSDFSGQGYTF. The chain has TRBV24-1 and TRBJ1-2; D remains unclear. V gave up 1 base and J gave up 8 bases, with 10 bases separating them. The germline gives CDR1 KGHDR, CDR2 SFDVKD. This CDR3 has 13 residues.

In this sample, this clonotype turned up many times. The CDR3 DNA is TGTGCCAGCTCACGGGGGACAGTCAATCAGCCCCAGCATTTT. Protein product: CASSRGTVNQPQHF. The chain carries TRBV18 and TRBJ1-5; 7 bases fit TRBD1. This CDR3 contains 14 residues. Losses at the gene ends were 4 bases for V and 3 bases for J; bases not matched to a gene: 3. Germline CDR1 KGHSH, CDR2 LQKENI.

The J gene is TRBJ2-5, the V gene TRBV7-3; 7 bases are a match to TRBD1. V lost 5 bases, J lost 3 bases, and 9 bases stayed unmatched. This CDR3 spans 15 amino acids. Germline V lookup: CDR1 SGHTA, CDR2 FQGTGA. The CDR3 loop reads CASSRAGTAKETQYF. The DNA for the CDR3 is TGTGCCAGCAGCCGTGCCGGGACAGCGAAAGAGACCCAGTACTTC. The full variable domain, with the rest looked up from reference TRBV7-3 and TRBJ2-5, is GAGVSQTPSNKVTEKGKYVELRCDPISGHTALYWYRQSLGQGPEFLIYFQGTGAADDSGLPNDRFFAVRPEGSVSTLKIQRTERGDSAVYLCASSRAGTAKETQYFGPGTRLLVL.

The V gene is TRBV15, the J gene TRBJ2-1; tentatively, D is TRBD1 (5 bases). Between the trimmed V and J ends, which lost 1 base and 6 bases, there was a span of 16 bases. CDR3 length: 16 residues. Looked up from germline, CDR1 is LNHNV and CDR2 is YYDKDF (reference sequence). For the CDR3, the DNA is TGTGCCACCAGCAGAGGGTGGCAGGGTATGGCCAATGAGCAGTTCTTC. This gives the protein CATSRGWQGMANEQFF.

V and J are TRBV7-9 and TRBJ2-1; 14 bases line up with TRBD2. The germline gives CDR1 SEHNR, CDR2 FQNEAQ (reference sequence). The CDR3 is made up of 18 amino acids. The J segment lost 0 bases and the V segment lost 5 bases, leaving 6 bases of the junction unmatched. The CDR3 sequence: CASSPGLAGAGSYNEQFF. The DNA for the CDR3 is TGTGCCAGCAGCCCGGGACTAGCGGGAGCCGGCTCCTACAATGAGCAGTTCTTC.